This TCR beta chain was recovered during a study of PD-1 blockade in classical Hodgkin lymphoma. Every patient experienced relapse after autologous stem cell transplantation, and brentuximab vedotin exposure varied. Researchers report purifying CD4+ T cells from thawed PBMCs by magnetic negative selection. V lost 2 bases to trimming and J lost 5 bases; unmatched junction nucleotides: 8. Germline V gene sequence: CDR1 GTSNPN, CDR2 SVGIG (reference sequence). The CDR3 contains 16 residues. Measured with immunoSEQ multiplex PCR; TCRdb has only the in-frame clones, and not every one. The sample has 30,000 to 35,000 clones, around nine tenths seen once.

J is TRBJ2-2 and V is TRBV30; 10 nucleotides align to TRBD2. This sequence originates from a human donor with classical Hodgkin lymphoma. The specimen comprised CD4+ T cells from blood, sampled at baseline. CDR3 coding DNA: TGTGCCTGGAGTACCCAAGCGGGAGGGCCGACCGGGGAGCTGTTTTTT. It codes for CAWSTQAGGPTGELFF.